These T cell receptor beta chains were read from a single sample in a study of CD8+ T cells in alopecia areata. Clones were sequenced by immunoSEQ multiplex PCR, and TCRdb holds only the in-frame ones, with some missing. The profile shows roughly 8,000 clones, roughly two thirds of them singletons. Source: skin, taken at week 0. The receptors stem from a human donor with alopecia areata. Both conserved end residues are part of each CDR3. The D gene is left open where the match is weak. A row's size may be missing; if present it is once, few, many or a size class.

j_call: TRBJ2-5; v_call: TRBV13; d_call: NA; clone_size: few; cdr3_aa: CASSLVGRAQETQYF; cdr3_nt: TGTGCCAGCAGCTTAGTTGGCAGGGCACAAGAGACCCAGTACTTC
j_call: TRBJ2-7; v_call: TRBV5-6; d_call: NA; clone_size: few; cdr3_aa: CASSSRVPHSTYEQYF; cdr3_nt: TGTGCCAGCAGTAGCCGGGTCCCACATTCCACCTACGAGCAGTACTTC
j_call: TRBJ1-5; v_call: TRBV2; d_call: NA; clone_size: NA; cdr3_aa: CASRADLGSNQPQHF; cdr3_nt: TGTGCCAGCAGAGCCGACTTGGGGAGCAATCAGCCCCAGCATTTT
j_call: TRBJ2-7; v_call: TRBV12-5; d_call: TRBD1; clone_size: NA; cdr3_aa: CASWRQGGSYEQYF; cdr3_nt: TGTGCTAGTTGGCGACAGGGGGGCTCCTACGAGCAGTACTTC
j_call: TRBJ1-3; v_call: TRBV4-3; d_call: NA; clone_size: NA; cdr3_aa: CASSQVGGSGNTIYF; cdr3_nt: TGCGCCAGCAGCCAAGTCGGTGGCTCTGGAAACACCATATATTTT
j_call: TRBJ1-1; v_call: TRBV4-3; d_call: TRBD1; clone_size: NA; cdr3_aa: CASSRGQGGREAFF; cdr3_nt: TGCGCCAGCAGCCGAGGACAGGGAGGTCGTGAAGCTTTCTTT
j_call: TRBJ1-2; v_call: TRBV6-6; d_call: NA; clone_size: NA; cdr3_aa: CASSYSEEFVGYGYTF; cdr3_nt: TGTGCCAGCAGTTACTCGGAGGAATTTGTTGGATATGGCTACACCTTC
j_call: TRBJ1-1; v_call: TRBV10-3; d_call: NA; clone_size: NA; cdr3_aa: CAIGAGKNTEAFF; cdr3_nt: TGTGCCATCGGGGCGGGGAAGAACACTGAAGCTTTCTTT
j_call: TRBJ1-2; v_call: TRBV9; d_call: NA; clone_size: NA; cdr3_aa: CASSGPRGTPGNYGYTF; cdr3_nt: TGTGCCAGCAGCGGACCCCGGGGGACGCCCGGTAACTATGGCTACACCTTC
j_call: TRBJ2-6; v_call: TRBV10-2; d_call: NA; clone_size: NA; cdr3_aa: CASSGVTGANVLTF; cdr3_nt: TGCGCCAGCAGTGGGGTTACTGGGGCCAACGTCCTGACTTTC
j_call: TRBJ2-2; v_call: TRBV4-3; d_call: NA; clone_size: NA; cdr3_aa: CASSQDRPRELFF; cdr3_nt: TGCGCCAGCAGCCAAGATCGTCCCCGGGAGCTGTTTTTT
j_call: TRBJ1-1; v_call: TRBV11-2; d_call: NA; clone_size: NA; cdr3_aa: CASSSSGWQAFF; cdr3_nt: TGTGCCAGCAGCTCCTCCGGGTGGCAAGCTTTCTTT
j_call: TRBJ2-5; v_call: TRBV5-8; d_call: NA; clone_size: NA; cdr3_aa: CASSLLTGQETQYF; cdr3_nt: TGTGCCAGCAGCTTGTTAACGGGACAAGAGACCCAGTACTTC
j_call: TRBJ2-1; v_call: TRBV5-4; d_call: NA; clone_size: NA; cdr3_aa: CASSLYGGGESSYNEQFF; cdr3_nt: TGTGCCAGCAGCTTGTATGGTGGCGGGGAGAGCTCCTACAATGAGCAGTTCTTC
j_call: TRBJ2-4; v_call: TRBV7-8; d_call: TRBD1; clone_size: NA; cdr3_aa: CASADRGRKNIQYF; cdr3_nt: TGTGCCAGCGCGGACAGGGGCCGAAAAAACATTCAGTACTTC
j_call: TRBJ2-1; v_call: TRBV7-2; d_call: NA; clone_size: NA; cdr3_aa: CASSLGIARDTSYNEQFF; cdr3_nt: TGTGCCAGCAGCTTAGGAATTGCCAGGGATACCTCCTACAATGAGCAGTTCTTC
j_call: TRBJ1-2; v_call: TRBV27; d_call: NA; clone_size: few; cdr3_aa: CASSPPGGARYTF; cdr3_nt: TGTGCCAGCAGCCCCCCGGGGGGGGCACGCTACACCTTC
j_call: TRBJ2-5; v_call: TRBV5-1; d_call: NA; clone_size: NA; cdr3_aa: CASVDGGKETQYF; cdr3_nt: TGCGCCAGCGTCGATGGGGGGAAAGAGACCCAGTACTTC
j_call: TRBJ1-6; v_call: TRBV7-3; d_call: TRBD1; clone_size: few; cdr3_aa: CASGQGKNSPLHF; cdr3_nt: TGTGCCAGCGGACAGGGGAAGAATTCACCCCTCCACTTT
j_call: TRBJ2-5; v_call: TRBV14; d_call: TRBD2; clone_size: once; cdr3_aa: CASTVSGGQETQYF; cdr3_nt: TGTGCCAGCACTGTTAGCGGGGGCCAAGAGACCCAGTACTTC
j_call: TRBJ1-4; v_call: TRBV4-3; d_call: TRBD1; clone_size: NA; cdr3_aa: CASSQDRTGGGEKLFF; cdr3_nt: TGCGCCAGCAGCCAAGATCGTACAGGGGGAGGAGAAAAACTGTTTTTT
j_call: TRBJ2-3; v_call: TRBV9; d_call: NA; clone_size: NA; cdr3_aa: CASSAPTGGYGTDTQYF; cdr3_nt: TGTGCCAGCAGCGCCCCCACCGGGGGCTATGGAACAGATACGCAGTATTTT
j_call: TRBJ1-5; v_call: TRBV6-6; d_call: NA; clone_size: NA; cdr3_aa: CASSYSLGFEQPQHF; cdr3_nt: TGTGCCAGCAGTTACTCGCTAGGGTTTGAGCAGCCCCAGCATTTT
j_call: TRBJ2-5; v_call: TRBV9; d_call: TRBD1; clone_size: few; cdr3_aa: CASSGKPGTARRETQYF; cdr3_nt: TGTGCCAGCAGCGGGAAGCCGGGGACAGCGAGGCGGGAGACCCAGTACTTC
j_call: TRBJ1-1; v_call: TRBV12-5; d_call: TRBD1; clone_size: NA; cdr3_aa: CASGLGIRGQSEAFF; cdr3_nt: TGTGCTAGTGGTTTGGGGATCAGGGGGCAAAGTGAAGCTTTCTTT
j_call: TRBJ2-5; v_call: TRBV7-3; d_call: NA; clone_size: NA; cdr3_aa: CASSLTGGDQETQYF; cdr3_nt: TGTGCCAGCAGCTTAACGGGGGGAGATCAAGAGACCCAGTACTTC
j_call: TRBJ1-1; v_call: TRBV7-4; d_call: TRBD1; clone_size: medium-sized; cdr3_aa: CASSSLDRGGGYTEAFF; cdr3_nt: TGTGCCAGCAGCTCTTTGGACAGGGGAGGTGGGTACACTGAAGCTTTCTTT